This T cell receptor beta chain was recorded in a study of T cells in tuberculosis. Study information: In South Africa, adults with active tuberculosis were compared with IGRA-negative and latently infected IGRA-positive adolescents.

On average roughly 100,000 T cells per donor were immunosequenced. The V and J ends lost 2 bases and 2 bases respectively, with 8 bases between them. Germline V CDR1 and CDR2: SGHTA, FQGTGA. This CDR3 is built from 14 residues. The table came from immunoSEQ multiplex PCR; TCRdb's copy has only in-frame clones and leaves some out. The repertoire includes 35,000 to 45,000 clones, roughly 94% of them detected once, and about 2% sits in the top ten. The sample consisted of PBMCs. The TCR was taken from a donor aged 5 to 30 with latent tuberculosis or without tuberculosis infection. Some clones in this sample may be carry-over from other donors' samples. The rearrangement uses TRBV7-3 and TRBJ2-3, with unresolved D. The CDR3 sequence is CASSLESFTDTQYF. CDR3 nucleotides: TGTGCCAGCAGCTTAGAGAGCTTCACAGATACGCAGTATTTT.